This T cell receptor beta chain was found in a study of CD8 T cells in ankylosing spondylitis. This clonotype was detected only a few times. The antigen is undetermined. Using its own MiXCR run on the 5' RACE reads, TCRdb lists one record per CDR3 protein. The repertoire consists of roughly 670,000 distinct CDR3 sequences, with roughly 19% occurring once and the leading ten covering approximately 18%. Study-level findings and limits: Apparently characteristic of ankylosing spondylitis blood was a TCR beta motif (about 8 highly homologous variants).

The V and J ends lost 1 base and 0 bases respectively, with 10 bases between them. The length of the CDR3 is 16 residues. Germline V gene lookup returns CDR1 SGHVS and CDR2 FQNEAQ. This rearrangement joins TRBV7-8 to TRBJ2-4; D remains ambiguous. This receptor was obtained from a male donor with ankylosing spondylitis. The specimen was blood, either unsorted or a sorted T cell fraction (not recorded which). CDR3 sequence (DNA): TGTGCCAGCAGCTTAGACAGATCCCTAGCCAAAAACATTCAGTACTTC. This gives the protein CASSLDRSLAKNIQYF.